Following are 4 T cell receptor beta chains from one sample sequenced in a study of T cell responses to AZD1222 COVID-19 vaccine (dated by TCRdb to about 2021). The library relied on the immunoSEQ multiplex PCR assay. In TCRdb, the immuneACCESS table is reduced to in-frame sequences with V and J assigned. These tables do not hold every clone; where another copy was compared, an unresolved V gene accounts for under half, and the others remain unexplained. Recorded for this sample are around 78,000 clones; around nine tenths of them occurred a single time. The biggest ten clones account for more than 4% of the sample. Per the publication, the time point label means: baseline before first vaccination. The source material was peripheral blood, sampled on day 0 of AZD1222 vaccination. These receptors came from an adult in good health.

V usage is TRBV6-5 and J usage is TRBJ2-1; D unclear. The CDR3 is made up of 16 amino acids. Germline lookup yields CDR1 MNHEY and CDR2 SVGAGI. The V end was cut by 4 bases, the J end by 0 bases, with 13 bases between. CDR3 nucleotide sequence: TGTGCCAGCAGTTCGCTAGACCCGAGCTCCTACAATGAGCAGTTCTTC. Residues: CASSSLDPSSYNEQFF.

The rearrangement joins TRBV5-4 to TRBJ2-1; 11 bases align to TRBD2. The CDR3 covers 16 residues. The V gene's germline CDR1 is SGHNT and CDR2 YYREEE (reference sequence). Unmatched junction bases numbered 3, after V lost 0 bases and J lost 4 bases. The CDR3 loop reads CASSLGLAGYYNEQFF. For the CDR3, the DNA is TGTGCCAGCAGCTTGGGACTAGCGGGATATTACAATGAGCAGTTCTTC. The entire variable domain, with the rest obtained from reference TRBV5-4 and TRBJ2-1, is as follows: ETGVTQSPTHLIKTRGQQVTLRCSSQSGHNTVSWYQQALGQGPQFIFQYYREEENGRGNFPPRFSGLQFPNYSSELNVNALELDDSALYLCASSLGLAGYYNEQFFGPGTRLTVL.

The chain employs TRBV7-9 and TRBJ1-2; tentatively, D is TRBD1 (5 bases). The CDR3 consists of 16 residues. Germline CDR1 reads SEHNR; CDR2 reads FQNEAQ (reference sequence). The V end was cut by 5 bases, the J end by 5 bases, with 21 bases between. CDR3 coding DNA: TGTGCCAGCAGCCTTGGGTCACCAGGGTTTTCTTATGGCTACACCTTC. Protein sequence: CASSLGSPGFSYGYTF.

The CDR3 reads CASSEFSTTEAFF. The CDR3 DNA is TGTGCCAGCAGTGAATTTAGTACCACGGAAGCTTTCTTT. This rearrangement joins TRBV25-1 to TRBJ1-1; D gene ambiguous. Germline loops: CDR1 MGHDK, CDR2 SYGVNS. The CDR3 runs to 13 residues. Between the trimmed V and J ends, which lost 1 base and 8 bases, there was a span of 11 bases.